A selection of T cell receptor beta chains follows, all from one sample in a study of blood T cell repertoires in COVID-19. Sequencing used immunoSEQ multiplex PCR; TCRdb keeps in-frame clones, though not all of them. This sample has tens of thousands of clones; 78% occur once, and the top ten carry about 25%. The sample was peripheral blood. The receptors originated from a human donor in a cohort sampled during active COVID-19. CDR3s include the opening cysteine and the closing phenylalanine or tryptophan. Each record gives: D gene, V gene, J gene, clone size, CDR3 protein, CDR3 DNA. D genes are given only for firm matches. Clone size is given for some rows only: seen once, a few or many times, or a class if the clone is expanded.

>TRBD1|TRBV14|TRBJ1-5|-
CASSRLQGALGQPQHF
TGTGCCAGCAGCCGACTCCAGGGGGCGCTCGGTCAGCCCCAGCATTTT
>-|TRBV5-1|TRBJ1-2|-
CASSLGTARYGYTF
TGCGCCAGCAGCTTGGGGACAGCTAGATATGGCTACACCTTC
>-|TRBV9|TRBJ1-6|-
CASSGGLTQNSPLHF
TGTGCCAGCAGCGGCGGACTGACCCAGAATTCACCCCTCCACTTT
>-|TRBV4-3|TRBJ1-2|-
CASRGVNYGYTF
TGCGCCAGCAGAGGGGTGAACTATGGCTACACCTTC
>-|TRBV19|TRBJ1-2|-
CASSIEAGRSVNYGYTF
TGTGCCAGTAGTATAGAGGCCGGGAGATCTGTTAACTATGGCTACACCTTC
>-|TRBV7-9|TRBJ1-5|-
CASSLGSGQGNQPQHF
TGTGCCAGCAGCTTAGGGTCAGGACAAGGCAATCAGCCCCAGCATTTT
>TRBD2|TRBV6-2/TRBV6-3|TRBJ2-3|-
CASSYPGLGMQYF
TGTGCCAGCAGTTACCCGGGACTAGGAATGCAGTATTTT
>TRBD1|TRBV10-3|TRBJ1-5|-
CAISEGTGNSNQPQHF
TGTGCCATCAGTGAGGGGACAGGGAATAGCAATCAGCCCCAGCATTTT
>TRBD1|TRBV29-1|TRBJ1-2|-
CSGRTGEGYTF
TGCAGCGGTAGGACAGGAGAAGGCTACACCTTC
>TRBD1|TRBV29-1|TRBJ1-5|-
CSASLRRTGGRNQPQHF
TGCAGCGCATCCCTGCGAAGGACAGGGGGTCGAAATCAGCCCCAGCATTTT
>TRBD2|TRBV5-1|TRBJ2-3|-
CASSQTSGSSDTQYF
TGCGCCAGCAGCCAGACTAGCGGGAGTTCAGATACGCAGTATTTT
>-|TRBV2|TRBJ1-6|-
CASSGRSGGNSPLHF
TGTGCCAGCAGTGGACGGTCTGGGGGCAATTCACCCCTCCACTTT
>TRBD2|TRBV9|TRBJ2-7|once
CASSVSGTSYEQYF
TGTGCCAGCAGCGTTAGCGGGACATCCTACGAGCAGTACTTC
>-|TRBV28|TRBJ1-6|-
CASSLAGPKGPLHF
TGTGCCAGCAGTTTAGCGGGACCCAAGGGCCCCCTCCACTTT
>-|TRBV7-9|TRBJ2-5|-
CASSLGGEETQYF
TGTGCCAGCAGCTTAGGGGGGGAAGAGACCCAGTACTTC
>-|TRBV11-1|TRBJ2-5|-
CASSLGTDSQETQYF
TGTGCCAGCAGCTTGGGAACGGACTCACAAGAGACCCAGTACTTC
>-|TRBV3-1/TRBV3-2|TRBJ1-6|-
CASSQDERSSYNSPLHF
TGTGCCAGCAGCCAAGATGAGCGTAGCTCCTATAATTCACCCCTCCACTTT
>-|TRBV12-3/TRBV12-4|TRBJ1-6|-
CASSGPGTPLHF
TGTGCCAGCAGTGGCCCAGGGACACCCCTCCACTTT
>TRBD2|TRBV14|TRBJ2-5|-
CASSRGLAGYQETQYF
TGTGCCAGCAGCCGCGGACTAGCGGGATACCAAGAGACCCAGTACTTC
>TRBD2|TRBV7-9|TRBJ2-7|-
CASSLAGGPYEQYF
TGTGCCAGCAGCCTAGCGGGAGGGCCTTACGAGCAGTACTTC
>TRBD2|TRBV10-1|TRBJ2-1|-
CASSLAGRDEQFF
TGCGCCAGCAGCCTAGCGGGACGAGATGAGCAGTTCTTC
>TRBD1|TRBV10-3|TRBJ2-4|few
CATKSDRTQYF
TGTGCCACCAAATCGGACAGGACTCAGTACTTC
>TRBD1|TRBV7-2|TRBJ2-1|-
CASTLGTGGWSEQFF
TGTGCCAGCACCCTGGGGACAGGGGGCTGGAGTGAGCAGTTCTTC
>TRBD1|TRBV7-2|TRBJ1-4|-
CASSRRTTGSNEKLFF
TGTGCCAGCAGCCGTAGGACGACAGGGTCCAATGAAAAACTGTTTTTT
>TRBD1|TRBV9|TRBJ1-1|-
CASRKTGGNTEAFF
TGTGCCAGCCGGAAGACAGGGGGGAACACTGAAGCTTTCTTT
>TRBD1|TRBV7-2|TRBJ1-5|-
CASSSVSGQGLAQHF
TGTGCCAGCAGCTCCGTCTCGGGACAGGGACTAGCCCAGCATTTT
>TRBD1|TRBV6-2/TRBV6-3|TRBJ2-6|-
CASSPGQGAPGANVLTF
TGTGCCAGCAGTCCAGGACAGGGGGCTCCTGGGGCCAACGTCCTGACTTTC
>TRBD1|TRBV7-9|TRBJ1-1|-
CASSLGGAQGRGTEAFF
TGTGCCAGCAGCTTAGGTGGGGCACAGGGGCGGGGAACTGAAGCTTTCTTT
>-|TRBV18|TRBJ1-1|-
CASSEGGTEAFF
TGTGCCAGCTCAGAGGGAGGCACTGAAGCTTTCTTT